This T cell receptor beta chain appears in the sequencing data of a study of lymphopenia after photon versus proton radiotherapy. V lost 3 bases and J lost 7; bases outside the gene matches: 7. The CDR3 loop spans 14 amino acids. Germline assignment: CDR1 GTSNPN and CDR2 SVGIG (reference sequence). Data came from immunoSEQ multiplex PCR; TCRdb stores just in-frame clones and leaves some out. The sample lists about 42,000 clones; around 81% were seen once. Specimen: peripheral blood, collected from a patient treated with proton-based radiotherapy. The source is a woman in her 70s with pancreatic cancer. The chain links TRBV30 to TRBJ2-3, with 10 bases that match TRBD1. CDR3 residues: CAWRRQGAPNTQYF. The CDR3 DNA reads TGTGCCTGGAGGCGACAGGGGGCGCCTAATACGCAGTATTTT.